One sample yielded the 15 T cell receptor beta chains listed below, sequenced in a study of blood T cell repertoires in COVID-19. Assay used: immunoSEQ multiplex PCR; TCRdb lists only in-frame clones, some missing. The data show approximately 150,000 clones, approximately 81% seen once. Sequencing was carried out using peripheral blood. These receptors came from a human donor with acute or convalescent COVID-19. The donor label of this sample is uncertain.

This chain uses TRBV3-1 (or the pseudogene TRBV3-2) with TRBJ1-5; D is ambiguous. From germline, CDR1 is LGHDT and CDR2 YNNKEL (reference sequence). The CDR3 is made up of 15 amino acids. Trimming pared 4 bases from V and 2 bases from J, leaving 12 bases between. The DNA of the CDR3 is TGTGCCAGCAGCCCTAATGCCGGGGGCAATCAGCCCCAGCATTTT. This translates into CASSPNAGGNQPQHF.

V usage is TRBV18 and J usage is TRBJ2-3, with TRBD2 as a possible D gene (5 bases). V was pared by 2 bases and J by 2 bases, with 8 bases between. The V gene's germline CDR1 is KGHSH and CDR2 LQKENI. This CDR3 comprises 14 residues. CDR3 sequence: CASSPEGITDTQYF. The CDR3 coding sequence is TGTGCCAGCTCACCAGAGGGAATCACAGATACGCAGTATTTT.

This clone was recorded once. The genes are TRBV27 and TRBJ1-6, with TRBD1 identical over 9 bases. The CDR3 contains 16 residues. The ends lost 5 bases at V and 9 bases at J; junction bases unmatched: 11. Germline V gene lookup returns CDR1 MNHEY and CDR2 SMNVEV (reference sequence). In DNA, the CDR3 is TGTGCCAGCAGTCCCATTACGGGGACAGGGAGTTCACCCCTCCACTTT. It codes for CASSPITGTGSSPLHF.

V and J are TRBV4-1 and TRBJ1-3; D remains ambiguous. Trimming shortened V by 0 bases and J by 2 bases, and 17 bases separated the two germline ends. The CDR3 extends over 18 amino acids. Germline CDR1 MGHRA, CDR2 YSYEKL. The CDR3 protein is CASSQDRGPRPTGNTIYF. The DNA for the CDR3 is TGCGCCAGCAGCCAAGATAGAGGGCCCCGTCCCACTGGAAACACCATATATTTT.

V and J are TRBV24-1 and TRBJ2-5; 7 bases are shared with TRBD2. The V gene end was trimmed by 3 bases and the J gene end by 4 bases; junction bases not matched to a gene: 1. This CDR3 region has 13 residues. Germline V gene data show CDR1 as KGHDR and CDR2 as SFDVKD. The CDR3 spells CATSDGGVETQYF. DNA for the CDR3: TGTGCCACCAGTGATGGGGGGGTAGAGACCCAGTACTTC.

This chain uses TRBV24-1 with TRBJ2-3; D call uncertain. Germline V gene lookup returns CDR1 KGHDR and CDR2 SFDVKD. The CDR3 length is 18 residues. With 3 bases removed from V and 6 bases from J, the gap between germline ends came to 24 bases. CDR3 nucleotides: TGTGCCACCAGTGATGAGTCCGGGTCCTACACCCCAACGGATACGCAGTATTTT. It yields the protein CATSDESGSYTPTDTQYF.

This clone was counted a few times. This chain joins TRBV7-2 and TRBJ2-1; the match to TRBD2 covers 9 bases. This CDR3 has 17 amino acids. With V trimmed by 3 bases and J by 9 bases, 15 bases remained unmatched. The germline gives CDR1 SGHTA, CDR2 FQGNSA. In nucleotides, the CDR3 is TGTGCCAGCAGCTTCCAGGATAGCGGGAGTTTAGGAAGTGAGCAGTTCTTC. Translated: CASSFQDSGSLGSEQFF.

The chain is built from TRBV4-3 and TRBJ2-1; 11 bases align to TRBD1. The V gene's germline CDR1 is LGHNA and CDR2 YSLEER. Trimming cost V 4 bases and J 6 bases; bases outside gene matches: 5. This CDR3 region has 15 residues. In DNA form, the CDR3 reads TGCGCCAGCAGCCGCGGGACAGGGGGGTTCAATGAGCAGTTCTTC. It yields the protein CASSRGTGGFNEQFF.

The rearrangement links TRBV6-5 to TRBJ1-1; D uncertain. The CDR3 totals 14 residues. The germline CDR1 and CDR2 sequences are MNHEY and SVGAGI. Trimming removed 7 bases at V and 4 bases at J, with 16 bases between. CDR3 in DNA: TGTGCCAGCAAAACAGCGGGCGTTGGCACTGAAGCTTTCTTT. As protein: CASKTAGVGTEAFF.

This sequence joins TRBV10-3 and TRBJ2-5; TRBD2 agrees at 11 bases. The germline CDR1 and CDR2 sequences are ENHRY and SYGVKD. V shed 5 bases, J shed 2 bases, and the junction held 7 bases outside the gene matches. CDR3 length: 16 amino acids. DNA of the CDR3: TGTGCCATCAGTTACTCACTAGCGGGAGATCAAGAGACCCAGTACTTC. Protein product: CAISYSLAGDQETQYF.

The chain couples TRBV7-2 to TRBJ2-1; D might be TRBD2 (6 bases). From germline, CDR1 is SGHTA and CDR2 FQGNSA. Deletions cut 5 bases from V and 10 bases from J, with 15 bases between. The CDR3 covers 13 residues. CDR3 sequence reads: CASSPGSGWEQFF. The CDR3, as DNA: TGTGCCAGCAGCCCCGGGAGCGGCTGGGAGCAGTTCTTC.

The chain carries TRBV7-3 and TRBJ2-3; 9 bases agree with TRBD2. V lost 5 bases and J lost 9; bases outside the gene matches: 12. Per germline, CDR1 SGHTA and CDR2 FQGTGA. CDR3 length: 15 amino acids. CDR3 amino acids: CASSPPGLASSTQYF. CDR3 nucleotides: TGTGCCAGCAGCCCACCGGGACTAGCATCTTCAACGCAGTATTTT.

This clone was picked up one time. The chain joins TRBV6-6 to TRBJ2-3, with unresolved D. Looked up from germline, CDR1 is MNHNY and CDR2 is SVGAGI (reference sequence). CDR3 length: 13 residues. V was clipped by 7 bases and J by 2 bases, with 10 bases between them. This chain's CDR3 is CASTRSITDTQYF. CDR3 in DNA: TGTGCCAGCACGAGGTCGATCACAGATACGCAGTATTTT.

This chain uses TRBV10-1 with TRBJ2-3, with 8 bases that match TRBD2. Trimming removed 4 bases from V and 2 bases from J; junction bases left unmatched: 11. The CDR3 length is 17 residues. Looked up from germline, CDR1 is WNHNN and CDR2 is SYGVQD (reference sequence). CDR3 protein: CASSGPPGREVTDTQYF. Written as DNA, the CDR3 is TGCGCCAGCAGTGGGCCCCCGGGGCGGGAGGTCACAGATACGCAGTATTTT.

This chain connects TRBV7-2 to TRBJ2-5, with D possibly TRBD1 on 6 matching bases. The CDR3 is made up of 15 amino acids. Trimming shortened V by 5 bases and J by 5 bases, and 18 bases separated the two germline ends. CDR1 is SGHTA, CDR2 FQGNSA, per germline. CDR3 in amino acids: CASSLSGGDWETQYF. In nucleotides, the CDR3 is TGTGCCAGCAGCCTGTCTGGGGGCGATTGGGAGACCCAGTACTTC.